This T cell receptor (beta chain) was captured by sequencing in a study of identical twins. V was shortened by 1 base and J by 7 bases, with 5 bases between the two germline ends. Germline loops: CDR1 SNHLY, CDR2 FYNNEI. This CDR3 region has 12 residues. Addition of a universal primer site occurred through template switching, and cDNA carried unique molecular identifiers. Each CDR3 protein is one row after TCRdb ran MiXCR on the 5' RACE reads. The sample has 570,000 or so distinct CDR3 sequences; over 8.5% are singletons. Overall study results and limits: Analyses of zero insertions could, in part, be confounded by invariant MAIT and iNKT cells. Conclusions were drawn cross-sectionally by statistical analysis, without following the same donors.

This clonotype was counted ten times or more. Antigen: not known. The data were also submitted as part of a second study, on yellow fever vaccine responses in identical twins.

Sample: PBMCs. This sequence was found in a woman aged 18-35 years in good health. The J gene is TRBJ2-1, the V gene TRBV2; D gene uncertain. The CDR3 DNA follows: TGTGCCAGCAGTGAAGTCCGGAATGAGCAGTTCTTC. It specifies CASSEVRNEQFF.